Shown below are 17 T cell receptor beta chains from a single sample sequenced in a study of Ad26.COV2.S vaccination and SARS-CoV-2 variants. The sample's treatment: about 20 received Ad26.COV2.S at low or high dose, single or two shots; five or six received placebo; per-sample allocation not given. Sampling occurred on day 63 after the first vaccine or placebo injection. Assay: immunoSEQ multiplex PCR; the TCRdb copy retains only in-frame clones and omits some. Among 300,000 to 350,000 clones, about nine tenths were seen once, and the ten largest hold about 5%. Here the sequenced sample was peripheral blood, taken in a trial of Ad26.COV2.S vaccine versus placebo. The receptor set was obtained from a person between 18 and 59 years old who received the Ad26.COV2.S COVID-19 vaccine or a placebo.

V and J are TRBV7-2 and TRBJ2-1, with TRBD2 matching over 8 bases. Germline lookup yields CDR1 SGHTA and CDR2 FQGNSA. V lost 4 bases to trimming and J lost 9 bases; unmatched junction nucleotides: 11. CDR3 length: 15 amino acids. As DNA, the CDR3 is TGTGCCAGCAGCTCCCTGCGGGGGGCGCTAGGTGAGCAGTTCTTC. As protein: CASSSLRGALGEQFF. Full variable domain (rest looked up from reference TRBV7-2 and TRBJ2-1): GAGVSQSPSNKVTEKGKDVELRCDPISGHTALYWYRQSLGQGLEFLIYFQGNSAPDKSGLPSDRFSAERTGGSVSTLTIQRTQQEDSAVYLCASSSLRGALGEQFFGPGTRLTVL.

The rearrangement links TRBV4-1 to TRBJ1-5; D is undetermined. The CDR3 spans 14 residues. Looked up from germline, CDR1 is MGHRA and CDR2 is YSYEKL. V shed 8 bases and J shed 9 bases, with 20 bases lying between them. CDR3: CASFVTGGSAPQHF. DNA of the CDR3: TGCGCCAGCTTCGTCACTGGTGGTAGCGCGCCCCAGCATTTT.

This clone was counted between two and nine times. The J gene is TRBJ2-7, the V gene TRBV6-2 or TRBV6-3; TRBD1 or TRBD2 may be the D gene (5 bases each). Germline values: CDR1 MNHEY, CDR2 SVGEGT. The length of the CDR3 is 12 residues. V lost 6 bases to trimming and J lost 6 bases, with 12 bases between them. The CDR3 DNA reads as TGTGCCAGCAGCCTACAGGACTTCGAGCAGTACGTC. Its protein product is CASSLQDFEQYV.

The chain employs TRBV19 and TRBJ2-7, with D perhaps given as TRBD1 or TRBD2 (5 bases each). CDR3 length: 13 residues. With 8 bases removed from V and 1 base from J, the gap between germline ends came to 12 bases. The germline gives CDR1 LNHDA, CDR2 SQIVND (reference sequence). The chain's CDR3 is CASRDGSSYEQYF. CDR3 DNA: TGTGCCAGTCGGGACGGCTCGTCCTACGAGCAGTACTTC.

The rearrangement joins TRBV24-1 to TRBJ1-3, with unresolved D. The CDR3 covers 19 residues. Looked up from germline, CDR1 is KGHDR and CDR2 is SFDVKD. The V and J ends lost 3 bases and 3 bases respectively, with 23 bases between them. The CDR3 reads CATSDLAEAAAKGGNTIYF. The CDR3 DNA follows: TGTGCCACCAGTGATCTCGCCGAGGCAGCGGCTAAGGGTGGAAACACCATATATTTT.

This chain connects TRBV6-5 to TRBJ1-5; D might be TRBD1 (5 bases). Trimming left V 3 bases short and J 3 bases short, with 12 bases between. The CDR3 loop spans 15 amino acids. CDR1 is MNHEY and CDR2 is SVGAGI in the germline V gene. This CDR3 reads CASSYRGRSNQPQHF. CDR3 in DNA: TGTGCCAGCAGTTATAGGGGACGGTCCAATCAGCCCCAGCATTTT.

This clone was recorded a few times. The rearrangement uses TRBV29-1 and TRBJ1-1, with D hard to call. The CDR3 consists of 11 residues. V gave up 3 bases and J gave up 6 bases, with 8 bases separating them. Looked up from germline, CDR1 is SQVTM and CDR2 is ANQGSEA. CDR3: CSVEARPEAFF. DNA for the CDR3: TGCAGCGTTGAGGCGAGACCTGAAGCTTTCTTT.

This sequence joins TRBV7-9 and TRBJ1-6; D remains ambiguous. This CDR3 spans 13 amino acids. Trimming removed 3 bases at V and 8 bases at J, with 8 bases between. The germline gives CDR1 SEHNR, CDR2 FQNEAQ (reference sequence). CDR3 nucleotide sequence: TGTGCCAGCAGCTTTTTAAAGGATTCACCCCTCCACTTT. Amino acids: CASSFLKDSPLHF.

The chain has TRBV15 and TRBJ1-1; D is unclear. CDR1 is LNHNV, CDR2 YYDKDF, per germline (reference sequence). Between the trimmed V and J ends, which lost 0 bases and 0 bases, there was a span of 8 bases. This CDR3 spans 15 amino acids. For the CDR3, the DNA is TGTGCCACCAGCAGAGATCGTACCTTGAACACTGAAGCTTTCTTT. Translating gives CATSRDRTLNTEAFF.

The table lists this clone with a count of one. This chain links TRBV28 with TRBJ1-1; no definite D call. V was shortened by 4 bases and J by 4 bases, with 4 bases between the two germline ends. This CDR3 has 11 residues. From germline, CDR1 is MDHEN and CDR2 SYDVKM. The CDR3, as DNA: TGTGCCAGCAGTTCTTTCACTGAAGCTTTCTTT. Encoded protein: CASSSFTEAFF.

CDR3 region: CAWNVRGSSGANVLTF. The DNA of the CDR3 is TGTGCCTGGAATGTCAGGGGTAGTAGTGGGGCCAACGTCCTGACTTTC. This chain joins TRBV30 and TRBJ2-6; a weak D match, TRBD1 (6 bases). This CDR3 is 16 amino acids long. The ends were cut back, 4 bases at V and 3 bases at J, with 16 bases in the middle. Germline loops: CDR1 GTSNPN, CDR2 SVGIG (reference sequence).

The chain combines TRBV10-2 with TRBJ1-1; D gene ambiguous. Trimming shortened V by 6 bases and J by 4 bases, and 9 bases separated the two germline ends. Germline-derived CDR1 and CDR2 are WSHSY and SAAADI. The CDR3 totals 12 residues. The CDR3 DNA reads as TGCGCCAGCAGGGACCTAGGCACTGAAGCTTTCTTT. Amino acid sequence: CASRDLGTEAFF.

The rearrangement joins TRBV7-8 to TRBJ1-6; TRBD1 is a possible D gene (6 bases). The CDR3 extends over 18 amino acids. Trimming shortened V by 5 bases and J by 0 bases, and 17 bases separated the two germline ends. Germline assignment: CDR1 SGHVS and CDR2 FQNEAQ. CDR3 nucleotide sequence: TGTGCCAGCAGCCCAGGGGACACTTGGAGCTCCTATAATTCACCCCTCCACTTT. It encodes CASSPGDTWSSYNSPLHF.

The rearrangement uses TRBV19 and TRBJ2-3, with TRBD1 matching 9 bases. Germline V gene data show CDR1 as LNHDA and CDR2 as SQIVND (reference sequence). V lost 5 bases to trimming and J lost 0 bases; unmatched junction nucleotides: 6. CDR3 length: 16 amino acids. The CDR3 loop reads CASSLQQGASTDTQYF. The CDR3 DNA reads as TGTGCCAGTAGTTTACAACAGGGGGCTAGCACAGATACGCAGTATTTT.

CDR3 region: CASSLEWGQGDEQYF. The CDR3 DNA reads TGTGCCAGCAGCTTAGAGTGGGGACAGGGAGACGAGCAGTACTTC. The gene calls are TRBV7-9 and TRBJ2-7; 9 bases agree with TRBD1. CDR1 is SEHNR and CDR2 is FQNEAQ in the germline V gene (reference sequence). V was pared by 1 base and J by 5 bases, with 6 bases of the junction left unmatched. This CDR3 has 15 amino acids.

The CDR3 region is CASSFGGRETQYF. CDR3 DNA sequence: TGTGCCAGCAGCTTTGGGGGGCGGGAGACCCAGTACTTC. V and J are TRBV11-2 and TRBJ2-5; the D gene could be TRBD1 or TRBD2 (6 bases each). Germline-derived CDR1 and CDR2 are SGHAT and FQNNGV. V lost 3 bases, J lost 5 bases, and 10 bases lay in between. This CDR3 is 13 amino acids long.

This sequence joins TRBV29-1 and TRBJ2-3, with 9 nucleotides matching TRBD1. The junction had 11 bases not matched to a gene; V was cut back by 3 bases and J by 4 bases. The CDR3 runs 16 residues. Germline values: CDR1 SQVTM, CDR2 ANQGSEA. CDR3 amino acids: CSVDGVGGQGPDTQYF. The CDR3 bases are TGCAGCGTTGATGGGGTGGGGGGACAGGGCCCAGATACGCAGTATTTT.